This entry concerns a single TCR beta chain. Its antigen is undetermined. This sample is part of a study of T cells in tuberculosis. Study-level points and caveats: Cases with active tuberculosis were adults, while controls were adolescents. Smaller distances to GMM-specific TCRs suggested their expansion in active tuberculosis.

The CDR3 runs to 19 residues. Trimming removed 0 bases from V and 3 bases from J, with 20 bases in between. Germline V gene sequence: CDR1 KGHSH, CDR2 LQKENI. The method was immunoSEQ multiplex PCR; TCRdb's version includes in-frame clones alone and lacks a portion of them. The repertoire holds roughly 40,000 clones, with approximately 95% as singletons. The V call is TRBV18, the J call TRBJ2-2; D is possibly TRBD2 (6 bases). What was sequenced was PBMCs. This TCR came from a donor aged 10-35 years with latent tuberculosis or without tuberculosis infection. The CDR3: CASSPPLAKTERDTGELFF. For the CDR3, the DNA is TGTGCCAGCTCACCACCGTTGGCCAAGACAGAGCGGGACACCGGGGAGCTGTTTTTT.